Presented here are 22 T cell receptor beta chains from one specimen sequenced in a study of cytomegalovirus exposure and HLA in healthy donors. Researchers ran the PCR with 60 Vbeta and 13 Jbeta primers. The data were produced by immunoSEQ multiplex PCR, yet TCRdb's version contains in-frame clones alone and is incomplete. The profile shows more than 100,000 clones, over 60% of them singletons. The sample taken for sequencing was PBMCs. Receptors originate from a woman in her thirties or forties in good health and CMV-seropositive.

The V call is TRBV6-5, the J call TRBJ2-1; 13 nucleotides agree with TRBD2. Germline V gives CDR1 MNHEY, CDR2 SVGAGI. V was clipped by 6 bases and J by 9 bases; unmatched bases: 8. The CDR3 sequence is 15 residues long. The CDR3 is CASRRTSGRASEQFF. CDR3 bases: TGTGCCAGCAGGCGTACTAGCGGGAGGGCCAGTGAGCAGTTCTTC.

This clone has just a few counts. The CDR3 loop is CASSQQGRSGNTIYF. CDR3 nucleotides: TGCGCCAGCAGCCAACAGGGCCGGTCAGGAAACACCATATATTTT. This chain joins TRBV5-1 and TRBJ1-3; tentatively, D is TRBD1 (6 bases). The CDR3 covers 15 residues. The V end was cut by 4 bases, the J end by 4 bases, with 15 bases between. CDR1 and CDR2 from the germline V gene are SGHRS and YFSETQ.

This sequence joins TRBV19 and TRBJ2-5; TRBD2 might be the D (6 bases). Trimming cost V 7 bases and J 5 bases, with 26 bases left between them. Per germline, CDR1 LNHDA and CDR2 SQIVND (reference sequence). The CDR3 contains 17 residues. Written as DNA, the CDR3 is TGTGCCAGTACCCTCCGGGCAGTGGGAGGCCTACGGGAGACCCAGTACTTC. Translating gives CASTLRAVGGLRETQYF.

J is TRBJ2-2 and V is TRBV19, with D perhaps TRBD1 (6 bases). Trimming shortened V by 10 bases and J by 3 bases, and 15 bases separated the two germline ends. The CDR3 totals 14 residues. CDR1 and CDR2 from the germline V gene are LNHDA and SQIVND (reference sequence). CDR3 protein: CATSTGSDTGELFF. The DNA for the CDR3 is TGTGCCACCTCGACAGGATCGGACACCGGGGAGCTGTTTTTT.

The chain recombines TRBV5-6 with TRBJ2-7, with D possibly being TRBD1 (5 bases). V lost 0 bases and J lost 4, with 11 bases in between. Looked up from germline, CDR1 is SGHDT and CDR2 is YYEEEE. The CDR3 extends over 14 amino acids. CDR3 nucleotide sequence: TGTGCCAGCAGCTTGGGGAAGGGGTGGTACGAGCAGTACTTC. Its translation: CASSLGKGWYEQYF. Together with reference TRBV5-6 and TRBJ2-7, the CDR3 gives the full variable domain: DAGVTQSPTHLIKTRGQQVTLRCSPKSGHDTVSWYQQALGQGPQFIFQYYEEEERQRGNFPDRFSGHQFPNYSSELNVNALLLGDSALYLCASSLGKGWYEQYFGPGTRLTVT.

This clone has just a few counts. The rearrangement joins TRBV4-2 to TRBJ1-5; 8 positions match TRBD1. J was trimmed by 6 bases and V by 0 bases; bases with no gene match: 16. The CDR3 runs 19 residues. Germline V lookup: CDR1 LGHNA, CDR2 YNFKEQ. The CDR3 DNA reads TGTGCCAGCAGCCAAGATCCCCGGTTTGCCAGGGGGCAGGGTCAGCCCCAGCATTTT. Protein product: CASSQDPRFARGQGQPQHF.

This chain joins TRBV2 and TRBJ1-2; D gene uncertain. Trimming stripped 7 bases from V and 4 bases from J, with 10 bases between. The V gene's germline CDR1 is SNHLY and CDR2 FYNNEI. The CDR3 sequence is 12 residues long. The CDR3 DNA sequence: TGTGCCAGCAACCTGTACGGCTATGGCTACACCTTC. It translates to CASNLYGYGYTF.

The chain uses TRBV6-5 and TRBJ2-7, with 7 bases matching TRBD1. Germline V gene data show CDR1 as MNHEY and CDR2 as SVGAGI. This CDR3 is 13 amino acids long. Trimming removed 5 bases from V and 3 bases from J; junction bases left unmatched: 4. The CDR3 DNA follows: TGTGCCAGCAGTCAGGGACAGAACTACGAGCAGTACTTC. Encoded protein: CASSQGQNYEQYF.

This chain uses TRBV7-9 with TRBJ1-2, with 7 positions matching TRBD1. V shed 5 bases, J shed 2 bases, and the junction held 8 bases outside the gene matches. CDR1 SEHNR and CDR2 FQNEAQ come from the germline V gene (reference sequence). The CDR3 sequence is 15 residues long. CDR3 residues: CASSGDRANNYGYTF. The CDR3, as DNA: TGTGCCAGCAGCGGAGACAGGGCAAACAACTATGGCTACACCTTC.

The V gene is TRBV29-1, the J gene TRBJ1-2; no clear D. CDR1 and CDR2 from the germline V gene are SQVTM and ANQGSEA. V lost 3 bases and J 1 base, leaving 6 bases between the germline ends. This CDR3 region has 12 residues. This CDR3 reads CSVDQFNYGYTF. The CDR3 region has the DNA TGCAGCGTTGATCAGTTTAACTATGGCTACACCTTC.

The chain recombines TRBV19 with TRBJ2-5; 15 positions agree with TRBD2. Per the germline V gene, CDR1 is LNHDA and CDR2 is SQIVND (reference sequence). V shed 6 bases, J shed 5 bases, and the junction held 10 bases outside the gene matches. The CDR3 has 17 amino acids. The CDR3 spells CASSPGLAGGSRETQYF. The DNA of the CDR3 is TGTGCCAGTAGCCCGGGACTAGCGGGAGGAAGTCGGGAGACCCAGTACTTC.

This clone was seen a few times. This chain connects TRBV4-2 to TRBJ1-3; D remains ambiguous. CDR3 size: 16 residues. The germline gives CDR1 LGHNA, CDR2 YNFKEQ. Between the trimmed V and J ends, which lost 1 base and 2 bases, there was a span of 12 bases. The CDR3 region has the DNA TGTGCCAGCAGCCAAGGGAGGCTCATCCCTGGAAACACCATATATTTT. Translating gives CASSQGRLIPGNTIYF.

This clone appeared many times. In nucleotides, the CDR3 is TGTGCCAGCAGTGACTCAGGGGCTGGGGAAAAACTGTTTTTT. It is translated as CASSDSGAGEKLFF. The rearrangement links TRBV25-1 to TRBJ1-4; weak D call: TRBD1 (6 bases). There are 14 residues in the CDR3. Germline-derived CDR1 and CDR2 are MGHDK and SYGVNS. V shed 3 bases and J shed 8 bases, with 13 bases lying between them. Variable domain in full (rest from reference TRBV25-1 and TRBJ1-4): EADIYQTPRYLVIGTGKKITLECSQTMGHDKMYWYQQDPGMELHLIHYSYGVNSTEKGDLSSESTVSRIRTEHFPLTLESARPSHTSQYLCASSDSGAGEKLFFGSGTQLSVL.

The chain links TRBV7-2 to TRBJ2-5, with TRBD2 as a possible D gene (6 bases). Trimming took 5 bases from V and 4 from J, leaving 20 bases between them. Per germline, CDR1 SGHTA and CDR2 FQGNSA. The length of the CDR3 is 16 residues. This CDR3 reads CASSPTGVSVVETQYF. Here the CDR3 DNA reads TGTGCCAGCAGCCCCACGGGAGTGTCAGTAGTAGAGACCCAGTACTTC.

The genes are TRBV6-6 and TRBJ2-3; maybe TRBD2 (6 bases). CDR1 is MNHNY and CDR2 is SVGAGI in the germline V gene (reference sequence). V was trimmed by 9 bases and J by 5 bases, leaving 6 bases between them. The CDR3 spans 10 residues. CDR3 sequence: CARRGDTQYF. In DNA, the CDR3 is TGTGCCAGGCGGGGAGATACGCAGTATTTT.

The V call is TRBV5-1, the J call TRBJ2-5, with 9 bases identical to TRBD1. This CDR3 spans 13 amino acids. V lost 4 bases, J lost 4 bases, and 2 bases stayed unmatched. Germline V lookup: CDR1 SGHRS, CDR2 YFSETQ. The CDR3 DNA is TGCGCCAGCAGCGTGGGACAGGGAGAGACCCAGTACTTC. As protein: CASSVGQGETQYF.

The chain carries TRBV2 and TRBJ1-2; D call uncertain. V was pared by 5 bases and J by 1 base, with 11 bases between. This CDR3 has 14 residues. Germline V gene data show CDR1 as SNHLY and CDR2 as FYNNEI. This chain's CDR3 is CASSRLIDNYGYTF. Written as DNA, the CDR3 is TGTGCCAGCAGTAGACTCATAGATAACTATGGCTACACCTTC.

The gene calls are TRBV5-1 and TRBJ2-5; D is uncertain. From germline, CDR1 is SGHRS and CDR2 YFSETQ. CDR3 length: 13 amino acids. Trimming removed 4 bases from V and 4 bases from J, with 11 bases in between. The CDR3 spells CASSVARGETQYF. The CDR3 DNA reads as TGCGCCAGCAGCGTTGCGCGAGGAGAGACCCAGTACTTC.

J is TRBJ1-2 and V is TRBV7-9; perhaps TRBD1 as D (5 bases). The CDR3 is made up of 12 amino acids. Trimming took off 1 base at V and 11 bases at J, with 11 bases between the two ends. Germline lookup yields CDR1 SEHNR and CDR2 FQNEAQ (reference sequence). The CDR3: CASSLEEGTYTF. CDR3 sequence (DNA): TGTGCCAGCAGCTTAGAAGAAGGGACTTACACCTTC.

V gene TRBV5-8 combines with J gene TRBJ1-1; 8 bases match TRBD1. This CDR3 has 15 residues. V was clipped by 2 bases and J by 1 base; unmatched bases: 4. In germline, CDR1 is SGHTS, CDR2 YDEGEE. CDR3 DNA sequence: TGTGCCAGCAGCTTCAGGGGGCAGAAGAACACTGAAGCTTTCTTT. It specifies CASSFRGQKNTEAFF.

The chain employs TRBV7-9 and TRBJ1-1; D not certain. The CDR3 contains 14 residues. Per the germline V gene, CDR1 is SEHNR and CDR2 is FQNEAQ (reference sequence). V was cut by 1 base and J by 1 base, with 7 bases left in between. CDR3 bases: TGTGCCAGCAGCTTAGGAGCCTCGAACACTGAAGCTTTCTTT. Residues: CASSLGASNTEAFF. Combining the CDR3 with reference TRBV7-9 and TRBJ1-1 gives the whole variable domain DTGVSQNPRHKITKRGQNVTFRCDPISEHNRLYWYRQTLGQGPEFLTYFQNEAQLEKSRLLSDRFSAERPKGSFSTLEIQRTEQGDSAMYLCASSLGASNTEAFFGQGTRLTVV.

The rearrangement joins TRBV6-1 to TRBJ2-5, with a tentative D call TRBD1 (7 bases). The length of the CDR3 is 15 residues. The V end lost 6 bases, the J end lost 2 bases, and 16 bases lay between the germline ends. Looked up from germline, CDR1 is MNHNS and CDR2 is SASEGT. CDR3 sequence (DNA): TGTGCCAGCAGGGCGGACAGGAGGGGTCAAGAGACCCAGTACTTC. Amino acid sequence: CASRADRRGQETQYF.